Presented here are 12 T cell receptor beta chains from one specimen sequenced in a study of cytomegalovirus exposure and HLA in healthy donors. Primers: 60 Vbeta forward and 13 Jbeta reverse. Measured with immunoSEQ multiplex PCR; TCRdb has only the in-frame clones, and not every one. This table holds approximately 110,000 clones, around 78% found once. The sample was PBMCs. Receptors originate from a man in his forties in good health and CMV-seronegative.

The chain recombines TRBV6-5 with TRBJ1-2, with a tentative D call TRBD1 (5 bases). The CDR3 covers 14 residues. V lost 2 bases and J lost 4, with 11 bases in between. CDR1 and CDR2 from the germline V gene are MNHEY and SVGAGI. CDR3 nucleotide sequence: TGTGCCAGCAGTTACAGGCAGGGAATCTATGGCTACACCTTC. Its protein is CASSYRQGIYGYTF.

In the case of this clone: One junction end disagrees with the germline gene, perhaps due to a read error. V and J are TRBV12-5 and TRBJ1-2, with a weak D call TRBD1 (5 bases). This CDR3 is built from 13 residues. CDR1 and CDR2 (germline): LGHNT, FRNRAP. The CDR3 nucleotides read TGTGCTAGTGGTTTGGTAGGTGGGGCTGCTCCGATCTTC. As protein: CASGLVGGAAPIF.

The V and J genes are TRBV5-8 and TRBJ1-5; the match to TRBD1 covers 8 bases. The ends lost 0 bases at V and 5 bases at J; junction bases unmatched: 10. Germline lookup yields CDR1 SGHTS and CDR2 YDEGEE. The CDR3 spans 17 residues. The chain's CDR3 is CASSLDGSGGGHQPQHF. Written as DNA, the CDR3 is TGTGCCAGCAGCTTGGACGGCTCAGGGGGCGGTCATCAGCCCCAGCATTTT.

DNA for the CDR3: TGCGCCAGCAGCCAACGGGGGGGGCATCAGCAGTACTTC. Amino acid sequence: CASSQRGGHQQYF. The chain recombines TRBV4-3 with TRBJ2-7; 8 positions agree with TRBD2. Looked up from germline, CDR1 is LGHNA and CDR2 is YSLEER. The ends lost 2 bases at V and 8 bases at J; junction bases unmatched: 5. CDR3 size: 13 residues.

This clone was observed a handful of times. The chain combines TRBV7-9 with TRBJ1-2; D might be TRBD1 (6 bases). Germline V gene data show CDR1 as SEHNR and CDR2 as FQNEAQ (reference sequence). The CDR3 contains 15 residues. The ends were cut back, 1 base at V and 8 bases at J, with 17 bases in the middle. The CDR3, as DNA: TGTGCCAGCAGCTTAGAGGGGGAGGGGACATGGGGCTACACCTTC. This translates into CASSLEGEGTWGYTF.

The chain has TRBV7-2 and TRBJ1-2; D not certain. V was pared by 3 bases and J by 4 bases, with 12 bases between. The CDR3 consists of 14 residues. Germline V gene data show CDR1 as SGHTA and CDR2 as FQGNSA. CDR3 residues: CASSLIGSLYGYTF. DNA for the CDR3: TGTGCCAGCAGCTTGATTGGCAGTCTCTATGGCTACACCTTC.

This chain uses TRBV5-1 with TRBJ1-2; D is perhaps TRBD1 (5 bases). V was cut by 0 bases and J by 6 bases, with 6 bases left in between. The CDR3 loop spans 12 amino acids. Germline V CDR1 and CDR2: SGHRS, YFSETQ. CDR3 sequence reads: CASSLGQNGYTF. The CDR3 nucleotides are TGCGCCAGCAGCTTGGGACAGAATGGCTACACCTTC.

The table lists this clone with a count of one. J is TRBJ2-2 and V is TRBV5-1, with 8 bases identical to TRBD1. Trimming at V came to 6 bases and at J to 3 bases, leaving 4 bases not matched to a gene. Germline-derived CDR1 and CDR2 are SGHRS and YFSETQ. This CDR3 contains 14 residues. Written as DNA, the CDR3 is TGCGCCAGCATCCAGGGGGCCCACACCGGGGAGCTGTTTTTT. Translating it yields CASIQGAHTGELFF.

This clone came up a few times. The rearrangement joins TRBV9 to TRBJ1-2; 8 bases agree with TRBD1. This CDR3 is 13 amino acids long. With 3 bases clipped from V and 4 bases from J, the junction kept 2 bases outside the gene matches. Germline V lookup: CDR1 SGDLS, CDR2 YYNGEE. The CDR3: CASSGGQVYGYTF. The CDR3 nucleotides are TGTGCCAGCAGCGGGGGACAGGTCTATGGCTACACCTTC. Full variable domain (outside the CDR3, taken from reference TRBV9 and TRBJ1-2): DSGVTQTPKHLITATGQRVTLRCSPRSGDLSVYWYQQSLDQGLQFLIQYYNGEERAKGNILERFSAQQFPDLHSELNLSSLELGDSALYFCASSGGQVYGYTFGSGTRLTVV.

This clone was picked up a small number of times. This chain uses TRBV9 with TRBJ2-7; possibly TRBD2 for D (8 bases). The CDR3 runs to 14 residues. The V end lost 5 bases, the J end lost 7 bases, and 19 bases lay between the germline ends. In germline, CDR1 is SGDLS, CDR2 YYNGEE. The CDR3 loop reads CASSREGAGDEQYF. CDR3 nucleotide sequence: TGTGCCAGCAGTCGGGAGGGGGCAGGGGATGAGCAGTACTTC.

The V and J genes are TRBV5-1 and TRBJ2-1, with TRBD1 identical over 10 bases. CDR1 and CDR2 (germline): SGHRS, YFSETQ. V lost 0 bases to trimming and J lost 8 bases; unmatched junction nucleotides: 11. The length of the CDR3 is 17 residues. CDR3 nucleotides: TGCGCCAGCAGCTTGGGGTTTGGGGACAGGGGACGACATGAGCAGTTCTTC. This gives the protein CASSLGFGDRGRHEQFF.

The CDR3, as DNA: TGTGCCAGCAGCTTATCGGGACAGGGATTGACCTACGAGCAGTACTTC. The encoded protein is CASSLSGQGLTYEQYF. The chain recombines TRBV11-2 with TRBJ2-7, with TRBD1 matching over 9 bases. Per germline, CDR1 SGHAT and CDR2 FQNNGV. With 2 bases clipped from V and 2 bases from J, the junction kept 7 bases outside the gene matches. This CDR3 has 16 amino acids.